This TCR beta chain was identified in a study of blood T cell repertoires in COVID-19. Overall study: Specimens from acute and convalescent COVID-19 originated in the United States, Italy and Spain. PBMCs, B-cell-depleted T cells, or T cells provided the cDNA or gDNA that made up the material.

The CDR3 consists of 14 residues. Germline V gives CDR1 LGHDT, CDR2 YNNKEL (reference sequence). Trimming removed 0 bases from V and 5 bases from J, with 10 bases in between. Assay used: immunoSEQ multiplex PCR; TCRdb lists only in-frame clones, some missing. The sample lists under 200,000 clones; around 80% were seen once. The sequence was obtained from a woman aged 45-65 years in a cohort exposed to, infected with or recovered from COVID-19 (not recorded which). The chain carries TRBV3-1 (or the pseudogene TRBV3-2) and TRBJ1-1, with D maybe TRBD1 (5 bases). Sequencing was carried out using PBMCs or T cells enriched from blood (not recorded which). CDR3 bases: TGTGCCAGCAGCCAAGATGGGAGGGGTACTGAAGCTTTCTTT. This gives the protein CASSQDGRGTEAFF.